This T cell receptor beta chain was sequenced in a study of tumor and adjacent non-tumor tissue in lung cancer. Study context: Patients comprised about eleven adenocarcinoma, 2 squamous cell carcinoma and 1 small cell lung cancer.

Three rounds of nested PCR, following a modified ARM-PCR protocol, produced the TCRbeta library. MiXCR was run by TCRdb on the multiplex PCR reads, yielding one entry per CDR3 protein. Here the sample spans roughly 93,000 distinct CDR3 sequences, less than 75% being singletons. The template was RNA from unsorted bulk tissue. Newly diagnosed lung cancer patients had thoracic surgery in China, August–late 2014, without prior chemotherapy. Trimming took 5 bases from V and 13 from J; bases not matched to a gene: 23. This CDR3 region has 16 residues. Germline V lookup: CDR1 SGHNT, CDR2 YENEEA. The rearrangement uses TRBV11-3 and TRBJ2-7, with 7 bases matching TRBD2. This sequence was found in a man aged 55 to 70 with non-small cell lung cancer. The sequencing sample was made of lung tumor tissue. This chain's CDR3 is CASSQEGTTRFPERYF. Written as DNA, the CDR3 is TGTGCCAGCAGCCAGGAGGGGACTACGCGCTTCCCCGAGCGATACTTC.